This T cell receptor (beta chain) originates from a study of blood T cells in healthy people across ages. A second PCR, run for about 7 to 11 cycles, used a sample-barcoded 5' primer plus a J-beta primer mix. Using its own MiXCR run on the 5' RACE reads, TCRdb lists one record per CDR3 protein. This table holds over 950,000 distinct CDR3 sequences, 45% to 60% found once. Healthy Caucasian individuals from Russia aged roughly 6 to 90 served as donors. Germline CDR1 is SGHAT and CDR2 is FQNNGV. V was cut by 3 bases and J by 5 bases, with 8 bases left in between. CDR3 size: 12 residues. This sequence joins TRBV11-2 and TRBJ2-7, with D possibly TRBD2 on 5 matching bases. Sequencing input: blood. This TCR was sampled from an older woman in good health. For the CDR3, the DNA is TGTGCCAGCAGCTTTTGGGGAGACGAGCAGTACTTC. Residues: CASSFWGDEQYF.